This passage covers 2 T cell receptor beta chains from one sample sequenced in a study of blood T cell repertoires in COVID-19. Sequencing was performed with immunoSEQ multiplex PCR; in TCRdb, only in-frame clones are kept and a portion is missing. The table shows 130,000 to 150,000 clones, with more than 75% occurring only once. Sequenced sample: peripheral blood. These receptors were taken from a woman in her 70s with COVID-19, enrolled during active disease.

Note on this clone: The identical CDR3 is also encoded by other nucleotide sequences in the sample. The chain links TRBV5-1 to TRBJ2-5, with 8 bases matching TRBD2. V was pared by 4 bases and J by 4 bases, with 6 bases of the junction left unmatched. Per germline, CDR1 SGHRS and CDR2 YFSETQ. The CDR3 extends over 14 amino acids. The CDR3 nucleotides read TGCGCCAGCAGCCCCGGGGGGGGAAGAGAGACCCAGTACTTC. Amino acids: CASSPGGGRETQYF. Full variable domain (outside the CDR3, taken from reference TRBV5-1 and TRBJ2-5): KAGVTQTPRYLIKTRGQQVTLSCSPISGHRSVSWYQQTPGQGLQFLFEYFSETQRNKGNFPGRFSGRQFSNSRSEMNVSTLELGDSALYLCASSPGGGRETQYFGPGTRLLVL.

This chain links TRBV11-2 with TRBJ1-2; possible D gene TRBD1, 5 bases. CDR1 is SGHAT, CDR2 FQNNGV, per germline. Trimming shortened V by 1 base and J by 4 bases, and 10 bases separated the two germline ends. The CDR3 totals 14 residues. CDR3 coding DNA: TGTGCCAGCAGCTTAGCGGGGGAACTCTATGGCTACACCTTC. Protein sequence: CASSLAGELYGYTF.